A single sample is the source of the 5 T cell receptor beta chains below, sequenced in a study of CD8 T cells in ankylosing spondylitis. TCRdb reprocessed the 5' RACE reads with MiXCR, giving one entry per CDR3 protein. The data contain about 350,000 distinct CDR3 sequences, roughly 20% of them seen just once; the ten biggest clones take up around 14%. The sample comprised blood, either unsorted or a sorted T cell fraction (not recorded which). These receptors all come from a male donor with ankylosing spondylitis or in good health (not recorded which).

This clonotype was seen only a few times. The rearrangement uses TRBV6-5 and TRBJ2-7; 7 nucleotides match TRBD1. The length of the CDR3 is 13 residues. CDR1 and CDR2 from the germline V gene are MNHEY and SVGAGI. With V trimmed by 0 bases and J by 5 bases, 1 base remained unmatched. The CDR3 sequence: CASSYSGTDEQYF. The CDR3 bases are TGTGCCAGCAGTTACTCCGGGACAGACGAGCAGTACTTC.

This clonotype was seen only a few times. The chain employs TRBV6-1 and TRBJ2-7; 12 bases fit TRBD2. Germline V gene lookup returns CDR1 MNHNS and CDR2 SASEGT. This CDR3 has 14 residues. V lost 6 bases and J lost 4; bases outside the gene matches: 4. CDR3 sequence (DNA): TGTGCCAGCAGAGGGACTAGCGGGTTTTACGAGCAGTACTTC. Translated, it gives CASRGTSGFYEQYF.

CDR3 amino acids: CASSLLGTSQQFF. The CDR3 DNA follows: TGTGCCAGCAGTCTCCTGGGGACTAGCCAGCAGTTCTTC. The chain joins TRBV5-4 to TRBJ2-1; 9 nucleotides align to TRBD2. The CDR3 runs 13 residues. The germline gives CDR1 SGHNT, CDR2 YYREEE (reference sequence). V lost 5 bases to trimming and J lost 11 bases; unmatched junction nucleotides: 8.

DNA for the CDR3: TGTGCCAGCAGCTCGACAGATCATCTAGCCAAAAACATTCAGTACTTC. It specifies CASSSTDHLAKNIQYF. The rearrangement links TRBV7-9 to TRBJ2-4; weak D call: TRBD1 (5 bases). Trimming cost V 4 bases and J 0 bases, with 13 bases left between them. In germline, CDR1 is SEHNR, CDR2 FQNEAQ (reference sequence). This CDR3 spans 16 amino acids.

In this sample, this clonotype turned up a few times. This chain joins TRBV12-3 or TRBV12-4 and TRBJ2-2; D gene unclear. The CDR3 is 11 amino acids. V lost 9 bases and J 6 bases, leaving 8 bases between the germline ends. The CDR3: CASKSPGELFF. In DNA form, the CDR3 reads TGTGCCAGTAAAAGCCCCGGGGAGCTGTTTTTT.